Following are 10 T cell receptor beta chains from one sample sequenced in a study of T-cell memory formation after mild COVID-19 (dated by TCRdb to about 2021). Library method: 5' RACE. Reads for this sample came from an Illumina NovaSeq 6000. In TCRdb, the public reads were trimmed at Q25 with fastp and aligned with MiXCR, with productive beta chains retained. CDR3 protein duplicates are merged, each entry listing the most common genes and DNA. This sample has roughly 480,000 distinct CDR3 sequences in its table, and around a quarter of those were observed once. The ten top clones hold around 12% of the sample. The sequenced sample was PBMCs or a T cell subset sorted from them (not recorded which). These receptors were taken from an adult woman who had mild COVID-19 (a few samples of this study predate the infection). The sample titles of this study are shuffled in the database, so cell type and time point are left out; the donor was told from shared clones.

This clonotype showed up just a few times. The chain joins TRBV2 to TRBJ1-1; TRBD1 is a possible D gene (5 bases). Germline CDR1 and CDR2: SNHLY and FYNNEI. V lost 9 bases, J lost 3 bases, and 11 bases lay in between. The CDR3 has 12 amino acids. The DNA for the CDR3 is TGTGCCAGAACGGCAGGGTACACTGAAGCTTTCTTT. As protein: CARTAGYTEAFF.

This clonotype was counted between two and nine times. The rearrangement links TRBV10-3 to TRBJ2-7, with TRBD1 matching over 11 bases. The germline V gene has CDR1 ENHRY and CDR2 SYGVKD. V dropped 2 bases and J dropped 3; count of bases not matched to a gene: 21. The length of the CDR3 is 21 residues. CDR3 region: CAISEPPGTGGEWSIDYEQYF. The CDR3 coding sequence is TGTGCCATCAGTGAGCCCCCCGGGACAGGGGGTGAGTGGTCCATCGACTACGAGCAGTACTTC.

The DNA for the CDR3 is TGTGCCAGCAGCTTGGCCTTGGGACAGGTGAACACCGGGGAGCTGTTTTTT. Its protein is CASSLALGQVNTGELFF. This sequence joins TRBV5-5 and TRBJ2-2, with 8 bases lining up with TRBD1. Germline CDR1 is SGHKS and CDR2 is YYEKEE (reference sequence). The CDR3 has 17 residues. The trim removed 0 bases at V and 1 base at J, leaving 5 bases unmatched.

The CDR3 DNA sequence: TGTGCCACCTCAATGGGGCAACGCAATCAGCCCCAGCATTTT. Its protein product is CATSMGQRNQPQHF. The chain recombines TRBV7-9 with TRBJ1-5; possibly TRBD1 for D (5 bases). The CDR3 has 14 amino acids. The V end was cut by 10 bases, the J end by 2 bases, with 15 bases between. Germline values: CDR1 SEHNR, CDR2 FQNEAQ (reference sequence).

V and J are TRBV7-9 and TRBJ2-1; D call uncertain. Trimming took 4 bases from V and 7 from J, leaving 5 bases between them. Germline loops: CDR1 SEHNR, CDR2 FQNEAQ (reference sequence). This CDR3 spans 11 amino acids. In DNA, the CDR3 is TGTGCCAGCAGCTCACCAAATGAGCAGTTCTTC. Residues: CASSSPNEQFF.

This rearrangement joins TRBV6-2 or TRBV6-3 to TRBJ2-7; D might be TRBD2 (5 bases). Germline V CDR1 and CDR2: MNHEY, SVGEGT. This CDR3 comprises 13 residues. Trimming left V 2 bases short and J 9 bases short, with 14 bases between. The CDR3 is CASSYDGKAGQYF. CDR3 in DNA: TGTGCCAGCAGTTACGATGGCAAGGCGGGGCAGTACTTC.

The rearrangement links TRBV11-1 to TRBJ2-1; 8 bases line up with TRBD2. The CDR3 runs 16 residues. The germline V gene encodes CDR1 SGHAT and CDR2 FQDESV (reference sequence). V lost 0 bases, J lost 8 bases, and 9 bases stayed unmatched. For the CDR3, the DNA is TGTGCCAGCAGCTTAGCGAGGCGGGGGGCCACCCATGAGCAGTTCTTC. This translates into CASSLARRGATHEQFF.

The CDR3, as DNA: TGCAGTGCTAGAGCCGACACAGATACGCAGTATTTT. This gives the protein CSARADTDTQYF. This sequence joins TRBV20-1 and TRBJ2-3; no reliable D call. The CDR3 is 12 residues long. V was pared by 1 base and J by 2 bases, with 4 bases between. The germline V gene encodes CDR1 DFQATT and CDR2 SNEGSKA (reference sequence).

This clonotype appeared a few times. The chain combines TRBV15 with TRBJ2-7, with 11 positions matching TRBD1. The CDR3 totals 17 residues. The ends lost 5 bases at V and 1 base at J; junction bases unmatched: 10. CDR1 is LNHNV and CDR2 is YYDKDF in the germline V gene (reference sequence). This CDR3 is CATSLGTGGSLSYEQYF. Here the CDR3 DNA reads TGTGCCACCAGCTTAGGGACAGGGGGTTCTCTTTCCTACGAGCAGTACTTC.

This clonotype was picked up a small number of times. The genes are TRBV15 and TRBJ2-4; maybe TRBD2 (6 bases). CDR1 LNHNV and CDR2 YYDKDF come from the germline V gene (reference sequence). Trimming cost V 1 base and J 12 bases, with 7 bases left between them. The CDR3 is 11 residues long. The CDR3 region has the DNA TGTGCCACCAGCAGAGGGACTACTCAGTACTTC. Amino acid sequence: CATSRGTTQYF. The full variable domain, rest sourced from reference TRBV15 and TRBJ2-4, is DAMVIQNPRYQVTQFGKPVTLSCSQTLNHNVMYWYQQKSSQAPKLLFHYYDKDFNNEADTPDNFQSRRPNTSFCFLDIRSPGLGDTAMYLCATSRGTTQYFGAGTRLSVL.